This TCR beta chain comes out of a study of cytomegalovirus exposure and HLA in healthy donors (dated by TCRdb to the late 2010s). Background on the whole study: An earlier analysis of several hundred of the donors reported approximately 300 Gb of sequence data and 90 million to 120 million unique TCR beta sequences obtained from around 180 million T cells. An early release that covered about 600 HLA-typed donors contained about 300 gigabases of sequencing data and about 84 million unique TCR sequences. Among the roughly 390 genotyped donors, around 81% belonged to the genetic ancestry cluster associated with self-reported Caucasian donors. The aim of the study was to test whether cataloging public T cell receptors could identify signatures of past pathogen exposure. The study used immunosequencing to profile the T cell repertoires of several hundred subjects and linked those repertoires to cytomegalovirus serostatus. Along with the approximately 700-subject first cohort, a separate validation cohort of over 90 different subjects was used. The study combined high-throughput TCR immunosequencing, statistical association of individual TCRs with disease status, and machine learning to predict cytomegalovirus infection status. A later analysis re-analyzed previously published TCR beta repertoires from 600 to 850 donors and added high-resolution HLA genotyping to study TCR occurrence patterns. In the later analysis, no new phenotypic data were used to find candidate immune exposures; instead, reliance was placed on TCR beta sequences and their occurrence across donors. An earlier analysis of several hundred of the donors used high-throughput TCR beta sequencing to judge whether each TCR beta V gene segment behaved as functional or pseudogenic. Donor age, sex, ethnicity and CMV serostatus were compiled together with the repertoire data. Genome-wide SNP genotypes for about three fifths of the roughly 670 donors were used in a later genetic analysis, which treated that subset as a discovery cohort. Every discovery cohort repertoire had been produced on one sequencing platform. HLA typing covered class I and class II loci at four-digit resolution. Typing coverage varied by locus: roughly 620-640 donors for A, B, C, DRB1 and DQB1; under 550 for DQA1; approximately 610 for DPA1; around 490 for DPB1. Four to six DR-DQ haplotypes were handled as single units for association and clustering, since linkage in the cohort was strong. Among about 410 genotyped donors of the cohort, an average of roughly 230,000 unique TCR beta nucleotide sequences was sequenced per donor, of which approximately 18% were non-productive. What the research found in general, with its limitations: According to a later analysis, TCR association rates differed among HLA loci, with DRB1 alleles showing the most associated TCRs and HLA-C alleles showing the fewest. According to the authors, the approach could potentially be generalized to other disease states and immunological phenotypes. Because HLA typing was missing for some donors at each locus, association tests included only the typed subset. Strong co-occurrence of HLA alleles, especially DR and DQ, made assigning TCR associations to individual alleles difficult. In a later analysis, several top co-occurrence clusters were reported to appear linked to parvovirus B19, influenza, CMV and Epstein-Barr virus. Broadly in line with IMGT annotations, most TCR beta V segments showed up in productive rearrangements about 87% or about 30% of the time in an earlier analysis of 450 to 750 of the donors. The earlier analysis of about 600 of the donors excluded some 15 rarely observed V segments, including chromosome 9 orphons, because counts were too low. The 87-base-pair reads could not distinguish some IMGT-functional V segments, including TRBV6-2 and TRBV6-3, so those segments were excluded. A further reported finding was that TCR beta sequences accurately predicted the HLA-A and HLA-B alleles for most subjects in the first cohort. Cytomegalovirus status was reported to be diagnosed by the classifier with high specificity and sensitivity in both the original and validation cohorts. For the cohort, immune exposure information was limited to CMV serostatus. Sequencing depth was assumed to be roughly uniform across donors in the presence/absence analyses, though that assumption may not hold. While some public TCRs were present in many individuals, most TCR sequences turned up only very rarely across donors. An association between a missense DCLRE1C variant and V-gene and J-gene trimming of TCR beta chains was found in a later genetic analysis and replicated in an independent cohort. Linkage disequilibrium might explain the correlated functional status among segregating V segments, but an unknown experimental factor could not be excluded. The study gave a list of 150 to 200 TCR beta chains associated with cytomegalovirus. This cohort had only TCR beta chains sequenced, and the lack of alpha or paired-chain data limited which features could be detected. Most CMV-associated TCR beta chains appeared to be HLA-restricted in a later analysis, and the HLA associations seemed to be driven largely by CMV exposure. A later genetic analysis reported fewer N-insertions in productive TCRs among donors in an Asian-associated ancestry cluster than the roughly 700-donor mean. A cluster of highly shared sequence variants was judged likely to represent a technical artifact of the sequencing pipeline. A later analysis associated about 18,000 TCR beta sequences with specific HLA alleles at a false discovery rate of 0.05. Compared with equally common non-associated chains, HLA-associated TCR beta chains in a later analysis were more clonally expanded and had lower generation probabilities. A few of the identified cytomegalovirus-associated TCR beta chains were confirmed in vitro to be specific for cytomegalovirus antigens.

Looking up the germline V gene yields CDR1 MGHDK and CDR2 SYGVNS. Germline trimming: 4 bases from V, 1 base from J; junction bases outside gene matches: 3. From the cysteine through the phenylalanine, the CDR3 covers 15 amino acids. The kept DNA is CDR3 alone, 45 bases in frame from the first base. The cohort comprised 666 healthy bone marrow donors. All cohort members were sampled while nominally healthy, although unrecorded immune exposures were likely present. The donor was CMV seropositive and belonged to the group of 250 to 300 seropositive cohort members. Every donor gave a peripheral blood sample, and the peripheral blood mononuclear cells from that sample were used for TCR beta sequencing. Genomic DNA extraction from the blood cell samples was performed with the Qiagen DNeasy Blood Extraction Kit. Turning to this clone: The specificity of this receptor is unknown. No much larger clone is present one base from it, and per-base qualities are unavailable.

Receptors were amplified or captured by the immunoSEQ multiplex PCR assay. For the multiplex PCR, a mixture combining 60 forward primers for TCR Vbeta segments and 13 reverse primers for TCR Jbeta segments was used. The CDR3 region of rearranged TCR beta genes was amplified from genomic DNA by a multiplex PCR assay. The Illumina HiSeq System was used to sequence the amplified TCR beta libraries as 87-base-pair reads. On the authors' methods: A later analysis tallied about 77 million unique TCR beta chains across the 700 or so repertoires, and about 10 million of those chains were shared by two or more donors. Raw reads were error-corrected and collapsed into unique sequences by a nearest-neighbor algorithm in which closely related sequences were merged to remove PCR and sequencing errors. V, D and J gene segments were assigned by aligning CDR3 sequences to IMGT reference sequences. For a sequence to be retained, a match of at least six nucleotides was required to both a V gene segment and a J gene segment. Rearrangements were called productive when the CDR3 lacked stop codons and stayed in frame with V and J; all others were non-productive. CDR3 was defined by IMGT convention, running from the second conserved V-encoded cysteine to the conserved J-encoded phenylalanine. The earlier analysis of about 590 of the donors excluded sequences that lacked an unambiguous match to a single V gene segment. An earlier analysis of several hundred of the donors called V segments functional above 56.7% productive rearrangements and segregating when the between-donor standard deviation exceeded 5%. To diagnose cytomegalovirus status from the catalog of TCR beta chain sequences, a statistical classification framework was built. In a later analysis, V and J genes were assigned by comparing TCR nucleotide sequences against IMGT/GENE-DB human TR gene sequences. A later analysis assigned CDR3 sequences and most-parsimonious VDJ recombination scenarios with the TCRdist pipeline. In a later analysis, every TCR beta chain was defined by the combination of its CDR3 amino acid sequence and its V-gene family, and reads without a unique V-gene family were dropped. As a way to deal with suspected cross-contamination and a sequencing artifact, a later analysis dropped 592 nucleotide sequences that were highly shared and had low generation probability. A later analysis calculated a clonal expansion index for each public chain from normalized within-repertoire ranks of inferred template counts. A later analysis computed generation probabilities with a VDJ recombination model fitted to out-of-frame rearrangements, and checked the results against IGoR. In a later analysis, hypergeometric tests were used to score TCR-TCR, TCR-HLA and TCR-CMV co-occurrence, with a repertoire-size bias correction applied to TCR pairs. To estimate false discovery rates, a later analysis permuted the HLA or CMV assignments 20 times. In a later analysis, co-occurring TCRs were grouped using DBSCAN, with TCRdist sequence similarity added in when clustering inside HLA-allele-positive subsets. Repertoires with fewer than 30,000 or more than 120,000 public chains, plus five repertoires with anomalous nucleotide sharing, were excluded from co-occurrence clustering. Entries here come from immuneACCESS through TCRdb and include only in-frame sequences with V and J called. Some clones fail to appear in such tables; in the studies checked, an unresolved V gene covers under half of the shortfall, and the cause of the remainder is unknown. That table furnishes V, J and clone size, whereas the DNA furnished D and trimming. The sample table shows fewer than 250,000 clones, and approximately 82% are seen once. The leading ten clones occupy 10% of the sample.

The sample taken for sequencing was PBMCs. Here the chain combines TRBV25-1 and TRBJ2-2, with TRBD1 identical over 7 junction bases. This sequence originates from a woman aged 50 to 65 in good health and CMV-seropositive. DNA sequence: TGTGCCAGCAGTGTTCGGACAGGGAACACCGGGGAGCTGTTTTTT. It is translated as CASSVRTGNTGELFF.